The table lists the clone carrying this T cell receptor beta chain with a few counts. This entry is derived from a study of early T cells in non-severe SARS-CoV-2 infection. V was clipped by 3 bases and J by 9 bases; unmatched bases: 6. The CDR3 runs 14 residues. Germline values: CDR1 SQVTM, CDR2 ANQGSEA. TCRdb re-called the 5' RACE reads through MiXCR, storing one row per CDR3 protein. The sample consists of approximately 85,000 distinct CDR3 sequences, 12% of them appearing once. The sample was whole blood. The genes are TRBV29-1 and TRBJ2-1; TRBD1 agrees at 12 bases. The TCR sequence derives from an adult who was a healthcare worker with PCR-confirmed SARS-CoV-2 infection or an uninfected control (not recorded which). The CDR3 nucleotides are TGCAGCGTTGACTCCGGGACAGGGGGCAGTGAGCAGTTCTTC. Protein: CSVDSGTGGSEQFF.